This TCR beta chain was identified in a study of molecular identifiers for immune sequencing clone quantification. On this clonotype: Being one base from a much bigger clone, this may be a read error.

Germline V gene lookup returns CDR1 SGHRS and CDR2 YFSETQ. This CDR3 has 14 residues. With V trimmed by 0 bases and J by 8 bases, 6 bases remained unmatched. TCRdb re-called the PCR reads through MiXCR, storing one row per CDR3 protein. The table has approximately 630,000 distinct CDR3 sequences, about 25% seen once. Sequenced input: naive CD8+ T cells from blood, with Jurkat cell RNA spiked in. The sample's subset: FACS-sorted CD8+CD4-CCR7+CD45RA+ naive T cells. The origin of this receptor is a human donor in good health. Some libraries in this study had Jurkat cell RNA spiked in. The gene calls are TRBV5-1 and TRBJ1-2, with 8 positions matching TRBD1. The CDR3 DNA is TGCGCCAGCAGCTTGGTCCCGACAGGGGACGGCTACACCTTC. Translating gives CASSLVPTGDGYTF.